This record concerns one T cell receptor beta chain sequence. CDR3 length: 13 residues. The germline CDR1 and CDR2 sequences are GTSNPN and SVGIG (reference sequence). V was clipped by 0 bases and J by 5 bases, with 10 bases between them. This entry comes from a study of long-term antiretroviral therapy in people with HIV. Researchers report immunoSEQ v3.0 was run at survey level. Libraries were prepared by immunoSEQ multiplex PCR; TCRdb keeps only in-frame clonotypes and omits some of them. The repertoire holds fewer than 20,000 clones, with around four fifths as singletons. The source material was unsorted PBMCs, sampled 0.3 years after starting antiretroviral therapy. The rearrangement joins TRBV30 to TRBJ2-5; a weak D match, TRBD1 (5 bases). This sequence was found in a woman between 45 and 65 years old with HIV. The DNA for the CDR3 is TGTGCCTGGAGTGTAATGGCAGGGGAGACCCAGTACTTC. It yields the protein CAWSVMAGETQYF. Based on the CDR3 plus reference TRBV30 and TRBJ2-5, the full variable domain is SQTIHQWPATLVQPVGSPLSLECTVEGTSNPNLYWYRQAAGRGLQLLFYSVGIGQISSEVPQNLSASRPQDRQFILSSKKLLLSDSGFYLCAWSVMAGETQYFGPGTRLLVL.